This T cell receptor beta chain was recorded in a study of cytomegalovirus exposure and HLA in healthy donors. Profiling relied on immunoSEQ multiplex PCR, and the TCRdb table lists in-frame clones only, not all of them. The repertoire holds some 320,000 clones, with roughly 87% as singletons. With 7 bases removed from V and 1 base from J, the gap between germline ends came to 11 bases. Germline-derived CDR1 and CDR2 are MNHEY and SVGAGI. There are 13 residues in the CDR3. The chain employs TRBV6-5 and TRBJ2-7; D gene ambiguous. The sequenced material came from PBMCs. This TCR came from a woman aged 25 to 45 in good health and CMV-seropositive. The CDR3 protein is CASKSSDSYEQYF. The CDR3 region has the DNA TGTGCCAGCAAAAGTTCAGATTCCTACGAGCAGTACTTC.